Following are 21 T cell receptor beta chains from one sample sequenced in a study of cytomegalovirus exposure and HLA in healthy donors. Profiling relied on immunoSEQ multiplex PCR, and the TCRdb table lists in-frame clones only, not all of them. The data show about 160,000 clones, roughly 96% seen once. The specimen sequenced was PBMCs. These TCRs come from a young woman in good health and CMV-seronegative.

V and J are TRBV27 and TRBJ2-3; 13 positions agree with TRBD2. Germline assignment: CDR1 MNHEY and CDR2 SMNVEV (reference sequence). CDR3 length: 19 residues. Trimming at V came to 2 bases and at J to 7 bases, leaving 15 bases not matched to a gene. CDR3: CASSLPTSGGAVSPNTQYF. The CDR3 coding sequence is TGTGCCAGCAGTTTACCCACTAGCGGGGGGGCCGTTTCTCCAAATACGCAGTATTTT.

The V and J genes are TRBV7-9 and TRBJ1-1; 7 nucleotides agree with TRBD1. Germline assignment: CDR1 SEHNR and CDR2 FQNEAQ (reference sequence). CDR3 length: 14 residues. V shed 1 base and J 5 bases; nucleotides not matched to a gene: 4. The CDR3 nucleotides are TGTGCCAGCAGCTTAGTAACAGGGGCGACTGAAGCTTTCTTT. Translating it yields CASSLVTGATEAFF.

The chain carries TRBV30 and TRBJ2-5; possible D gene TRBD1, 6 bases. Germline V lookup: CDR1 GTSNPN, CDR2 SVGIG (reference sequence). The CDR3 runs to 14 residues. V dropped 4 bases and J dropped 5 bases, with 17 bases sitting between them. DNA of the CDR3: TGTGCCTGGACACGGGACACCCTCGCGGAGACCCAGTACTTC. It codes for CAWTRDTLAETQYF. Supplemented by reference TRBV30 and TRBJ2-5, the full variable domain reads SQTIHQWPATLVQPVGSPLSLECTVEGTSNPNLYWYRQAAGRGLQLLFYSVGIGQISSEVPQNLSASRPQDRQFILSSKKLLLSDSGFYLCAWTRDTLAETQYFGPGTRLLVL.

This chain connects TRBV15 to TRBJ2-1; D is perhaps TRBD2 (5 bases). Germline V lookup: CDR1 LNHNV, CDR2 YYDKDF (reference sequence). V lost 2 bases, J lost 7 bases, and 15 bases lay in between. The CDR3 totals 15 residues. Here the CDR3 reads CATSRSFITGNEQFF. For the CDR3, the DNA is TGTGCCACCAGCAGATCCTTCATTACGGGGAATGAGCAGTTCTTC.

This chain joins TRBV6-5 and TRBJ2-4; TRBD2 aligns across 12 bases. This CDR3 has 14 residues. Germline CDR1 MNHEY, CDR2 SVGAGI. V gave up 6 bases and J gave up 10 bases; unmatched junction bases: 7. The CDR3 DNA sequence: TGTGCCAGCAGCGAGACTAGCGGGGGTCCTATTCAGTACTTC. It codes for CASSETSGGPIQYF.

J is TRBJ2-3 and V is TRBV4-2, with 11 bases that match TRBD1. The trim removed 2 bases at V and 3 bases at J, leaving 10 bases unmatched. The germline CDR1 and CDR2 sequences are LGHNA and YNFKEQ. CDR3 size: 18 residues. The CDR3 nucleotides are TGTGCCAGCAGCCAAACCCCCGGACAGGGGGCCATTACAGATACGCAGTATTTT. The encoded protein is CASSQTPGQGAITDTQYF.

The chain links TRBV15 to TRBJ2-3, with a possible D match to TRBD1 (6 bases). This CDR3 spans 14 amino acids. With 6 bases removed from V and 8 bases from J, the gap between germline ends came to 18 bases. Germline CDR1 LNHNV, CDR2 YYDKDF (reference sequence). The CDR3 DNA follows: TGTGCCACCAGAATAATACAGGGTATAGGTACGCAGTATTTT. This gives the protein CATRIIQGIGTQYF.

The chain carries TRBV28 and TRBJ1-2, with 9 bases matching TRBD1. The CDR3 sequence is 15 residues long. CDR1 is MDHEN, CDR2 SYDVKM, per germline. V lost 8 bases, J lost 0 bases, and 7 bases stayed unmatched. DNA for the CDR3: TGTGCCAGCCGGGTGGGGACAGGGCCTAACTATGGCTACACCTTC. Residues: CASRVGTGPNYGYTF.

The V and J genes are TRBV7-9 and TRBJ1-1, with 7 bases aligning to TRBD1. Germline loops: CDR1 SEHNR, CDR2 FQNEAQ (reference sequence). The CDR3 consists of 15 residues. The V gene end was trimmed by 5 bases and the J gene end by 0 bases; junction bases not matched to a gene: 6. DNA for the CDR3: TGTGCCAGCAGCACCTGGGACAGATTGAACACTGAAGCTTTCTTT. Amino acids: CASSTWDRLNTEAFF.

The rearrangement links TRBV7-2 to TRBJ1-1; a possible D gene is TRBD1 (6 bases). CDR1 is SGHTA and CDR2 is FQGNSA in the germline V gene. V lost 2 bases to trimming and J lost 2 bases, with 15 bases between them. The CDR3 extends over 16 amino acids. The CDR3 DNA follows: TGTGCCAGCAGCTTACGAAACAGAGGGACAAACACTGAAGCTTTCTTT. Its protein product is CASSLRNRGTNTEAFF.

CDR3 DNA: TGTGCCAGCAGTGCGTCTATTAATACGCAGTATTTT. It yields the protein CASSASINTQYF. V usage is TRBV27 and J usage is TRBJ2-3; D not certain. V was trimmed by 5 bases and J by 7 bases, leaving 10 bases between them. Germline lookup yields CDR1 MNHEY and CDR2 SMNVEV (reference sequence). The CDR3 is 12 amino acids.

This rearrangement joins TRBV27 to TRBJ1-3; D is unresolved. This CDR3 contains 16 residues. Germline CDR1 and CDR2: MNHEY and SMNVEV (reference sequence). Trimming removed 2 bases from V and 0 bases from J, with 11 bases in between. Written as DNA, the CDR3 is TGTGCCAGCAGTTTAAACGGCGGCAGCTCTGGAAACACCATATATTTT. Translated: CASSLNGGSSGNTIYF.

This chain uses TRBV12-5 with TRBJ1-6; 7 nucleotides agree with TRBD1. The germline CDR1 and CDR2 sequences are LGHNT and FRNRAP. This CDR3 is 14 amino acids long. V was pared by 5 bases and J by 7 bases, with 5 bases of the junction left unmatched. The CDR3 DNA is TGTGCTAGTGGTACAGGGGCTGGAAATTCACCCCTCCACTTT. Translation: CASGTGAGNSPLHF. The full variable domain, with the rest looked up from reference TRBV12-5 and TRBJ1-6, is DARVTQTPRHKVTEMGQEVTMRCQPILGHNTVFWYRQTMMQGLELLAYFRNRAPLDDSGMPKDRFSAEMPDATLATLKIQPSEPRDSAVYFCASGTGAGNSPLHFGNGTRLTVT.

The J gene is TRBJ2-3, the V gene TRBV6-4; 10 bases align to TRBD2. In germline, CDR1 is MRHNA, CDR2 SNTAGT. Trimming at V came to 10 bases and at J to 4 bases, leaving 8 bases not matched to a gene. The CDR3 contains 14 residues. Here the CDR3 reads CATPLAGDADTQYF. The CDR3 DNA reads as TGTGCCACCCCGCTAGCGGGGGACGCAGATACGCAGTATTTT.

The rearrangement links TRBV19 to TRBJ2-3; D uncertain. Germline CDR1 and CDR2: LNHDA and SQIVND (reference sequence). Trimming removed 3 bases at V and 1 base at J, with 5 bases between. The CDR3 loop spans 13 amino acids. DNA of the CDR3: TGTGCCAGTAGTATCCTACGCACAGATACGCAGTATTTT. This encodes CASSILRTDTQYF. The whole variable domain, filled in from reference TRBV19 and TRBJ2-3, reads DGGITQSPKYLFRKEGQNVTLSCEQNLNHDAMYWYRQDPGQGLRLIYYSQIVNDFQKGDIAEGYSVSREKKESFPLTVTSAQKNPTAFYLCASSILRTDTQYFGPGTRLTVL.

This sequence joins TRBV4-3 and TRBJ1-2; D may be TRBD1 (6 bases). Germline loops: CDR1 LGHNA, CDR2 YSLEER. CDR3 length equals 15 residues. Trimming stripped 0 bases from V and 4 bases from J, with 12 bases between. The CDR3 loop is CASSQDRGTIYGYTF. The DNA of the CDR3 is TGCGCCAGCAGCCAAGATAGGGGGACGATCTATGGCTACACCTTC.

In its sample, this clone was seen once. The rearrangement uses TRBV9 and TRBJ2-1; 8 bases are shared with TRBD2. The ends lost 0 bases at V and 5 bases at J; junction bases unmatched: 7. CDR3 size: 16 residues. Germline V gives CDR1 SGDLS, CDR2 YYNGEE. CDR3 nucleotides: TGTGCCAGCAGCGTAGATGGCGGGGGGACCAACAATGAGCAGTTCTTC. Translating gives CASSVDGGGTNNEQFF.

This chain joins TRBV6-5 and TRBJ1-1; D gene ambiguous. In germline, CDR1 is MNHEY, CDR2 SVGAGI. The CDR3 has 14 residues. Trimming cost V 0 bases and J 5 bases, with 10 bases left between them. The CDR3 coding sequence is TGTGCCAGCAGTTACTCAGTTGGGAGGACTGAAGCTTTCTTT. Its translation: CASSYSVGRTEAFF.

The chain is built from TRBV18 and TRBJ2-5, with 7 positions matching TRBD1. The CDR3 runs to 13 residues. CDR1 and CDR2 from the germline V gene are KGHSH and LQKENI. The V segment lost 5 bases and the J segment 4 bases; nucleotides outside the gene matches: 4. The CDR3 nucleotides are TGTGCCAGCTCAACAGGGGTGAGAGAGACCCAGTACTTC. This codes for CASSTGVRETQYF. The whole variable domain, remainder taken from reference TRBV18 and TRBJ2-5, is NAGVMQNPRHLVRRRGQEARLRCSPMKGHSHVYWYRQLPEEGLKFMVYLQKENIIDESGMPKERFSAEFPKEGPSILRIQQVVRGDSAAYFCASSTGVRETQYFGPGTRLLVL.

The chain links TRBV27 to TRBJ2-7, with D perhaps matching TRBD1 (6 bases). Germline CDR1 is MNHEY and CDR2 is SMNVEV (reference sequence). The length of the CDR3 is 15 residues. Trimming left V 7 bases short and J 0 bases short, with 16 bases between. The CDR3 loop reads CASIRVQGGSYEQYF. As DNA, the CDR3 is TGTGCCAGCATCAGGGTTCAAGGGGGCTCCTACGAGCAGTACTTC.

The chain combines TRBV4-3 with TRBJ1-2; D unresolved. Germline V lookup: CDR1 LGHNA, CDR2 YSLEER. The CDR3 covers 15 residues. The V gene lost 4 bases and the J gene lost 0 bases, with 12 bases spanning the gap. CDR3 bases: TGCGCCAGCAGCCCTATACGGGGTCCTAACTATGGCTACACCTTC. Protein sequence: CASSPIRGPNYGYTF.